Ten or more counts support the clone carrying this T cell receptor beta chain. What it binds is not known. Germline CDR1 is MNHNS and CDR2 is SASEGT. This CDR3 has 14 residues. Trimming took off 8 bases at V and 4 bases at J, with 17 bases between the two ends. Regarding time point: newly diagnosed GD, antithyroid drugs for less than 3 months. PBMC-extracted RNA yielded the TCR library. Library construction for TCR beta used iRepertoire HTBI primers and Arm-PCR of CDR3 regions. TCRdb processed the multiplex PCR reads anew with MiXCR; each CDR3 protein has one entry. The sample records some 460,000 distinct CDR3 sequences, 16% being singletons. The sample belongs to a study of regulatory T cells in long-lasting Graves disease. Study-wide results and limits: Under persistent disease, TRBV28, TRBJ1-2 and TRBJ2-5 were used preferentially.

The sample was also linked to a second study, of T cells in Graves' hyperthyroidism and ophthalmopathy. That work states: Calling Graves' hyperthyroidism stable meant ophthalmopathy did not progress within 18 months. Peripheral blood also featured most of the thyroid clonotypes expanded above 0.001. Separating ophthalmopathy from stable hyperthyroidism was achieved by a 13 V-J model.

The TCR originated in a man aged 35-49 years with Graves disease. Sequencing was performed on peripheral blood mononuclear cells (PBMCs), taken at new diagnosis, from a patient treated with antithyroid drugs. The chain links TRBV6-1 to TRBJ1-2; D call uncertain. CDR3 in DNA: TGTGCCAGCTTACGGGAAGCTACCTTCTATGGCTACACCTTC. This gives the protein CASLREATFYGYTF.